The TCR beta chain described here comes from a study of blood T cell repertoires in COVID-19. Looking at the study overall: Acute and convalescent COVID-19 specimens originated in the United States, Italy and Spain. T cells, B-cell-depleted T cells, or PBMCs supplied cDNA or gDNA.

Sequencing was performed with immunoSEQ multiplex PCR; in TCRdb, only in-frame clones are kept and a portion is missing. The table has 100,000 or so clones, 87% seen once. Germline V gene sequence: CDR1 LGHNA, CDR2 YNFKEQ. CDR3 length equals 15 residues. The J segment lost 2 bases and the V segment lost 4 bases, leaving 3 bases of the junction unmatched. This chain uses TRBV4-2 with TRBJ1-3; 9 bases are shared with TRBD1. Sequenced sample: peripheral blood. This clonotype was obtained from a young woman with acute or convalescent COVID-19. The CDR3 spells CASSLGTGPGNTIYF. Here the CDR3 DNA reads TGTGCCAGCAGCCTCGGGACAGGGCCTGGAAACACCATATATTTT.